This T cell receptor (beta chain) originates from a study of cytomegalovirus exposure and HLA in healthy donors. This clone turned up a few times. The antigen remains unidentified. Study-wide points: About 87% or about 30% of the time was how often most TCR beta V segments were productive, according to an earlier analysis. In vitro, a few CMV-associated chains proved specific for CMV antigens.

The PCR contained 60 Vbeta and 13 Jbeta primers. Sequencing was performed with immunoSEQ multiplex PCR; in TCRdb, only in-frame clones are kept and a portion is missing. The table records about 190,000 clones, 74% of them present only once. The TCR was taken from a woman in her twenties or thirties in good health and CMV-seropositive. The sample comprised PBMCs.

CDR3 protein: CATSRDRDRGRPQYF. The CDR3 coding sequence is TGTGCCACCAGCAGAGATAGGGACAGGGGGCGTCCGCAGTATTTT. The chain uses TRBV15 and TRBJ2-3, with TRBD1 matching 12 bases. This CDR3 contains 15 residues. J was trimmed by 10 bases and V by 0 bases; bases with no gene match: 5. The germline CDR1 and CDR2 sequences are LNHNV and YYDKDF (reference sequence).